The T cell receptor beta chain under discussion was sequenced for a study of cytomegalovirus exposure and HLA in healthy donors. At the time of sampling, donors were nominally healthy, though unrecorded immune exposures were likely. The PCR was carried out with 60 Vbeta primers and 13 Jbeta primers. Generated by immunoSEQ multiplex PCR, the TCRdb table keeps only in-frame clones and is missing some. This sample's clone table lists about 52,000 clones. The germline CDR1 and CDR2 sequences are LNHDA and SQIVND (reference sequence). Trimming took off 6 bases at V and 8 bases at J, with 17 bases between the two ends. This CDR3 has 15 residues.

The receptor comes from an older woman in good health and CMV-seropositive. Sequences were obtained from PBMCs. V gene TRBV19 combines with J gene TRBJ1-6; the D is unclear. Here the CDR3 DNA reads TGTGCCAGTAGGGCCGGGGAATCTGGACATTCACCCCTCCACTTT. It encodes CASRAGESGHSPLHF. Full variable domain (rest looked up from reference TRBV19 and TRBJ1-6): DGGITQSPKYLFRKEGQNVTLSCEQNLNHDAMYWYRQDPGQGLRLIYYSQIVNDFQKGDIAEGYSVSREKKESFPLTVTSAQKNPTAFYLCASRAGESGHSPLHFGNGTRLTVT.